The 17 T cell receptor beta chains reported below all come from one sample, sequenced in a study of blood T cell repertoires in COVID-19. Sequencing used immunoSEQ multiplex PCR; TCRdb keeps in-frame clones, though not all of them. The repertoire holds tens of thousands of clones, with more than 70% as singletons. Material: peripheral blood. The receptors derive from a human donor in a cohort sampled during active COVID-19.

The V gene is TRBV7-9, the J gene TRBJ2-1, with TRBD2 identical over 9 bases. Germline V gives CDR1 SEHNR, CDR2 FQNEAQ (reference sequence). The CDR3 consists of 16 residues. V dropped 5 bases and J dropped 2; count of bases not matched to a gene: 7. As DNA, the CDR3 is TGTGCCAGCAGCGACACTACTAGCGGGCCCTACAATGAGCAGTTCTTC. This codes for CASSDTTSGPYNEQFF. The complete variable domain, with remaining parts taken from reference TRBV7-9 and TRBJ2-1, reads DTGVSQNPRHKITKRGQNVTFRCDPISEHNRLYWYRQTLGQGPEFLTYFQNEAQLEKSRLLSDRFSAERPKGSFSTLEIQRTEQGDSAMYLCASSDTTSGPYNEQFFGPGTRLTVL.

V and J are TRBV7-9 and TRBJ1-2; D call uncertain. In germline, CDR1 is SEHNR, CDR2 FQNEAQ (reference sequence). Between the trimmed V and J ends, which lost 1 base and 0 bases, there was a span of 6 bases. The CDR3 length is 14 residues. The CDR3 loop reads CASSLVQSNYGYTF. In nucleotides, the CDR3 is TGTGCCAGCAGCTTAGTCCAGTCTAACTATGGCTACACCTTC.

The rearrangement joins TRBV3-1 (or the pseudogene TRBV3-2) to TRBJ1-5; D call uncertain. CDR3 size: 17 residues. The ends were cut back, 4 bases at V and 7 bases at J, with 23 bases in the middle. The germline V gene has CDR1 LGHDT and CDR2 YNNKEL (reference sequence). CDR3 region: CASSPSEGCGVDQPQHF. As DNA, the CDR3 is TGTGCCAGCAGCCCAAGTGAGGGTTGCGGGGTCGACCAGCCCCAGCATTTT.

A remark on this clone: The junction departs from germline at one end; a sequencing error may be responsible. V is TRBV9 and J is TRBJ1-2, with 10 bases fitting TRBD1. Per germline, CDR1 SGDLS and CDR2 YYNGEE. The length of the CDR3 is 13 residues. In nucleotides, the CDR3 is TGTGCCAGCAGCGTAGGGGGACAGGGGACGGTCGCCTTC. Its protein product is CASSVGGQGTVAF. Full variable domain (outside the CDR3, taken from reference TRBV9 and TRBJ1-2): DSGVTQTPKHLITATGQRVTLRCSPRSGDLSVYWYQQSLDQGLQFLIQYYNGEERAKGNILERFSAQQFPDLHSELNLSSLELGDSALYFCASSVGGQGTVAFGSGTRLTVV.

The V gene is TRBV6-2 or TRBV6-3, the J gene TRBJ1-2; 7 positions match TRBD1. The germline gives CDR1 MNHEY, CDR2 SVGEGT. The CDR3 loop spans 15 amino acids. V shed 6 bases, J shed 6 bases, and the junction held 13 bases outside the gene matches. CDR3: CASSRQGLGSDGYTF. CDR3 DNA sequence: TGTGCCAGCAGCCGACAGGGTTTGGGGTCGGATGGCTACACCTTC.

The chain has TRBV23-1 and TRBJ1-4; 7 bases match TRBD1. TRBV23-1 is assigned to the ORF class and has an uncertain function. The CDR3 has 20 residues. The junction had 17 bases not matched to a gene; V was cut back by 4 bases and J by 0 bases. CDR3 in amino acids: CASSLRNTGVTGATNEKLFF. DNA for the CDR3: TGCGCCAGCAGTCTCCGCAACACAGGGGTAACCGGTGCAACTAATGAAAAACTGTTTTTT.

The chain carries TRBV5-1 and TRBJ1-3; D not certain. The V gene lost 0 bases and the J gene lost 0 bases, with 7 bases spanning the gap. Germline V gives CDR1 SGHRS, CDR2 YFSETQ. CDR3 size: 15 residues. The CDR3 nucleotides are TGCGCCAGCAGCTTGGGGTCCAGCTCTGGAAACACCATATATTTT. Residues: CASSLGSSSGNTIYF.

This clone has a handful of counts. The DNA of the CDR3 is TGTGCCTACTTAAGACAGGGAAGCTACAATGAGCAGTTCTTC. It is translated as CAYLRQGSYNEQFF. The chain couples TRBV30 to TRBJ2-1; 7 nucleotides match TRBD1. Losses at the gene ends were 7 bases for V and 3 bases for J; bases not matched to a gene: 9. The length of the CDR3 is 14 residues. Per the germline V gene, CDR1 is GTSNPN and CDR2 is SVGIG (reference sequence).

The CDR3 DNA follows: TGTGCCAGCAGGGGGCTAGAGAGGGAAAAACTGTTTTTT. It encodes CASRGLEREKLFF. This rearrangement joins TRBV2 to TRBJ1-4; D perhaps matches TRBD1 (5 bases). CDR1 SNHLY and CDR2 FYNNEI come from the germline V gene. The CDR3 runs 13 residues. V shed 6 bases and J shed 8 bases, with 13 bases lying between them.

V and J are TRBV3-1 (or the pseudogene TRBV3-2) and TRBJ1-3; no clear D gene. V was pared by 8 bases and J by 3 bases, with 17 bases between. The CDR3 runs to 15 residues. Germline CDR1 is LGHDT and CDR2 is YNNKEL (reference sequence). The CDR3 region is CASCFSGLSGNTIYF. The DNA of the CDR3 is TGTGCCAGCTGCTTTTCGGGGTTGAGTGGAAACACCATATATTTT.

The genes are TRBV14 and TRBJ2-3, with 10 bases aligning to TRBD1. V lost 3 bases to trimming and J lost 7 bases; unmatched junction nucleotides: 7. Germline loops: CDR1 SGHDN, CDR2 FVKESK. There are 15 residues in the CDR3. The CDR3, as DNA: TGTGCCAGCAGCCACCCGGGACAGGGGTTAAATACGCAGTATTTT. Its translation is CASSHPGQGLNTQYF.

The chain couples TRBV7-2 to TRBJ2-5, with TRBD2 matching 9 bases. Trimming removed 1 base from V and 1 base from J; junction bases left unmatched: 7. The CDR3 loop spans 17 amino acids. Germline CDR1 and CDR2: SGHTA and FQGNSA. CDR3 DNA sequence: TGTGCCAGCAGCTTAGTTGGGCGGGGGGGCATCCAAGAGACCCAGTACTTC. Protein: CASSLVGRGGIQETQYF.

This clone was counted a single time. CDR3 nucleotide sequence: TGTGCCAGCAGCCAAGATAACAGGGTCGAAAACACCATATATTTT. Protein sequence: CASSQDNRVENTIYF. The J gene is TRBJ1-3, the V gene TRBV3-1 (or the pseudogene TRBV3-2); D might be TRBD1 (6 bases). The germline gives CDR1 LGHDT, CDR2 YNNKEL (reference sequence). The CDR3 runs 15 residues. With 0 bases removed from V and 6 bases from J, the gap between germline ends came to 12 bases.

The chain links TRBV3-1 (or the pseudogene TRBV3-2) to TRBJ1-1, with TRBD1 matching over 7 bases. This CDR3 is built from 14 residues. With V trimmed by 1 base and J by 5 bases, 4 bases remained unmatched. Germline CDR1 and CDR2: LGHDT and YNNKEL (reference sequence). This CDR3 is CASSQGQGRTEAFF. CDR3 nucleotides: TGTGCCAGCAGCCAAGGACAGGGTAGGACTGAAGCTTTCTTT.

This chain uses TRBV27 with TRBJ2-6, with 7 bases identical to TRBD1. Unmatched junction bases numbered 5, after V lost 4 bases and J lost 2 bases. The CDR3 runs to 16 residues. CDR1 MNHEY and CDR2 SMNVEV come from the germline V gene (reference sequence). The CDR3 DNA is TGTGCCAGCAGTTCTACAGGGGTCACTGGGGCCAACGTCCTGACTTTC. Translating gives CASSSTGVTGANVLTF.

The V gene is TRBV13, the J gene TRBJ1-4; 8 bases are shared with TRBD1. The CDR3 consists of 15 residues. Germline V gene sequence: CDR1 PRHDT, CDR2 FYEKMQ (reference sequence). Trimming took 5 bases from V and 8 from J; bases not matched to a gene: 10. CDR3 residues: CASSIRSTGEEKLFF. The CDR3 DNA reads TGTGCCAGCAGCATTCGATCGACAGGGGAGGAAAAACTGTTTTTT. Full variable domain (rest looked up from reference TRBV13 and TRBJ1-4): AAGVIQSPRHLIKEKRETATLKCYPIPRHDTVYWYQQGPGQDPQFLISFYEKMQSDKGSIPDRFSAQQFSDYHSELNMSSLELGDSALYFCASSIRSTGEEKLFFGSGTQLSVL.

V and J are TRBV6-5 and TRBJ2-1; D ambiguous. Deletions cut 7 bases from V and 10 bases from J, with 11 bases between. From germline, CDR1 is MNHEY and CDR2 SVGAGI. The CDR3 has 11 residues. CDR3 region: CASTNRQEQFF. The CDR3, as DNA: TGTGCCAGCACCAACCGACAAGAGCAGTTCTTC.